These 25 T cell receptor beta chains share one sample of origin, sequenced in a study of Graves' ophthalmopathy and Graves' hyperthyroidism. Transcripts of RNA were the source for amplifying TCR beta CDR3 regions. RT-PCR in the first round used HTBI primers; a second-round multiplex PCR followed. Using its own MiXCR run on the multiplex PCR reads, TCRdb lists one record per CDR3 protein. The sample includes 400,000 to 450,000 distinct CDR3 sequences, around a fifth of them seen just once. Sequencing was carried out using peripheral blood. Receptor source: a woman aged 18-29 years with stable Graves' hyperthyroidism.

At least ten counts were recorded for this clonotype. V usage is TRBV30 and J usage is TRBJ1-1; maybe TRBD1 (5 bases). V was clipped by 5 bases and J by 0 bases, with 10 bases between them. Germline V lookup: CDR1 GTSNPN, CDR2 SVGIG (reference sequence). This CDR3 is 13 amino acids long. The CDR3 spells CAWAGQLNTEAFF. The DNA of the CDR3 is TGTGCCTGGGCGGGGCAACTGAACACTGAAGCTTTCTTT.

This clonotype was picked up many times. The rearrangement links TRBV6-1 to TRBJ2-4, with D possibly matching TRBD1 (6 bases). Deletions cut 6 bases from V and 7 bases from J, with 10 bases between. This CDR3 has 12 amino acids. Looked up from germline, CDR1 is MNHNS and CDR2 is SASEGT. The CDR3 loop is CASRTGLNIQYF. Here the CDR3 DNA reads TGTGCCAGCAGAACAGGGCTGAACATTCAGTACTTC.

V usage is TRBV7-2 and J usage is TRBJ2-2; TRBD1 agrees at 8 bases. V gave up 0 bases and J gave up 3 bases; unmatched junction bases: 6. The CDR3 is made up of 17 amino acids. Germline V gene data show CDR1 as SGHTA and CDR2 as FQGNSA. The CDR3 reads CASSLAPAGGDTGELFF. CDR3 DNA: TGTGCCAGCAGCTTAGCCCCCGCAGGGGGCGACACCGGGGAGCTGTTTTTT.

The rearrangement joins TRBV6-1 to TRBJ1-1; D is unclear. V was trimmed by 8 bases and J by 0 bases, leaving 16 bases between them. There are 15 residues in the CDR3. Per the germline V gene, CDR1 is MNHNS and CDR2 is SASEGT. The CDR3 DNA is TGTGCCAGCTCCATTAAGGTCCTCATGAACACTGAAGCTTTCTTT. It translates to CASSIKVLMNTEAFF.

This clonotype was observed at least ten times. The J gene is TRBJ2-4, the V gene TRBV24-1, with 11 bases that match TRBD1. V lost 5 bases and J lost 4; bases outside the gene matches: 12. This CDR3 is built from 18 residues. Germline values: CDR1 KGHDR, CDR2 SFDVKD. In DNA form, the CDR3 reads TGTGCCACCAGTGTCCCCGGGACAGGGGGGACTAAGAAAAACATTCAGTACTTC. Protein product: CATSVPGTGGTKKNIQYF.

This clonotype was seen ten or more times. The rearrangement joins TRBV20-1 to TRBJ1-5; 9 bases are shared with TRBD1. Germline assignment: CDR1 DFQATT and CDR2 SNEGSKA (reference sequence). The CDR3 totals 17 residues. The trim removed 2 bases at V and 6 bases at J, leaving 14 bases unmatched. CDR3 coding DNA: TGCAGTGCTAGAAACCCACCCGGGACAGGGATGACTCAGCCCCAGCATTTT. Its protein product is CSARNPPGTGMTQPQHF.

This sequence joins TRBV14 and TRBJ2-2; TRBD2 aligns across 12 bases. The germline gives CDR1 SGHDN, CDR2 FVKESK. The junction had 11 bases not matched to a gene; V was cut back by 5 bases and J by 4 bases. This CDR3 has 18 residues. The CDR3 DNA follows: TGTGCCAGCAGCAAGGGACTAGCGGGCCCTCGGGTCACCGGGGAGCTGTTTTTT. This codes for CASSKGLAGPRVTGELFF.

This clonotype was seen ten or more times. The chain is built from TRBV7-3 and TRBJ2-2; a weak D match, TRBD2 (7 bases). Germline V gives CDR1 SGHTA, CDR2 FQGTGA. The length of the CDR3 is 20 residues. Trimming left V 2 bases short and J 5 bases short, with 27 bases between. In nucleotides, the CDR3 is TGTGCCAGCAGCTTACGTTACAGGGCGTTCGCGGGAGAGAAAACCGGGGAGCTGTTTTTT. It specifies CASSLRYRAFAGEKTGELFF.

This clonotype came up a few times. The gene calls are TRBV7-8 and TRBJ1-1; D remains unclear. CDR1 is SGHVS, CDR2 FQNEAQ, per germline. Trimming shortened V by 5 bases and J by 0 bases, and 7 bases separated the two germline ends. The CDR3 sequence is 13 residues long. Written as DNA, the CDR3 is TGTGCCAGCAGCAAGAAGATGAACACTGAAGCTTTCTTT. Translated: CASSKKMNTEAFF.

This clonotype occurred many times. The chain has TRBV7-9 and TRBJ2-7; no definite D call. The ends were cut back, 1 base at V and 1 base at J, with 8 bases in the middle. There are 14 residues in the CDR3. The V gene's germline CDR1 is SEHNR and CDR2 FQNEAQ (reference sequence). Written as DNA, the CDR3 is TGTGCCAGCAGCTTAGGGCCCAAGTCCTACGAGCAGTACTTC. Amino acids: CASSLGPKSYEQYF.

This clonotype was picked up many times. The chain carries TRBV9 and TRBJ1-2; tentatively, D is TRBD1 (5 bases). The CDR3 has 14 amino acids. The germline V and J ends were trimmed by 5 bases and 4 bases, with 15 bases remaining between them. Per the germline V gene, CDR1 is SGDLS and CDR2 is YYNGEE. For the CDR3, the DNA is TGTGCCAGCAGGGCTCCGACAGCAACCTATGGCTACACCTTC. Protein sequence: CASRAPTATYGYTF.

The chain links TRBV5-1 to TRBJ1-2, with 7 bases fitting TRBD1. V was clipped by 3 bases and J by 7 bases; unmatched bases: 6. The length of the CDR3 is 13 residues. Germline V lookup: CDR1 SGHRS, CDR2 YFSETQ. The CDR3 sequence: CASSSGTVGGYTF. CDR3 nucleotides: TGCGCCAGCAGCTCCGGGACAGTTGGTGGCTACACCTTC.

The sample holds many counts of this clonotype. The chain is built from TRBV7-7 and TRBJ2-7; 8 bases agree with TRBD1. This CDR3 has 15 residues. Germline-derived CDR1 and CDR2 are SSHAT and FNYEAQ (reference sequence). With 5 bases clipped from V and 7 bases from J, the junction kept 13 bases outside the gene matches. CDR3 loop: CASSPGAGGQGEQYF. The DNA for the CDR3 is TGTGCCAGCAGCCCCGGGGCAGGGGGCCAGGGGGAGCAGTACTTC.

This clonotype was seen a handful of times. The chain employs TRBV11-2 and TRBJ2-7; D is ambiguous. Trimming pared 4 bases from V and 0 bases from J, leaving 10 bases between. The germline CDR1 and CDR2 sequences are SGHAT and FQNNGV. This CDR3 has 14 residues. CDR3 nucleotide sequence: TGTGCCAGCAGCTATACGTATGCCTCCTACGAGCAGTACTTC. Translated, it gives CASSYTYASYEQYF.

This clonotype was recorded at least ten times. The chain is built from TRBV6-5 and TRBJ1-1; D is possibly TRBD1 (5 bases). CDR3 length: 17 residues. From germline, CDR1 is MNHEY and CDR2 SVGAGI. Trimming stripped 0 bases from V and 4 bases from J, with 18 bases between. The CDR3 spells CASSYSQVSGGGTEAFF. Written as DNA, the CDR3 is TGTGCCAGCAGTTACTCCCAGGTATCCGGTGGGGGCACTGAAGCTTTCTTT.

This clonotype has more than one count but fewer than ten. The V call is TRBV13, the J call TRBJ2-5, with 8 bases lining up with TRBD2. V was clipped by 0 bases and J by 1 base; unmatched bases: 4. Germline CDR1 and CDR2: PRHDT and FYEKMQ (reference sequence). This CDR3 spans 16 amino acids. CDR3 coding DNA: TGTGCCAGCAGCTTAGGTTGGCGGGGGGTCCAAGAGACCCAGTACTTC. Its protein product is CASSLGWRGVQETQYF.

V and J are TRBV7-3 and TRBJ1-1; 11 positions match TRBD1. The CDR3 has 12 amino acids. Germline values: CDR1 SGHTA, CDR2 FQGTGA. The ends lost 5 bases at V and 14 bases at J; junction bases unmatched: 7. CDR3 in DNA: TGTGCCAGCAGCCACGGACAGGGGGCGGCCTTCTTT. It translates to CASSHGQGAAFF.

This clonotype showed up many times. The rearrangement uses TRBV5-1 and TRBJ2-7, with 8 bases aligning to TRBD1. The CDR3 covers 15 residues. The germline V gene has CDR1 SGHRS and CDR2 YFSETQ. Trimming at V came to 4 bases and at J to 3 bases, leaving 9 bases not matched to a gene. CDR3 sequence reads: CASSPLTGERYEQYF. DNA of the CDR3: TGCGCCAGCAGCCCCCTGACAGGGGAGCGCTACGAGCAGTACTTC.

This clonotype was observed at least ten times. The chain is built from TRBV6-2 or TRBV6-3 and TRBJ2-7, with D tentatively TRBD1 (6 bases). From germline, CDR1 is MNHEY and CDR2 SVGEGT. V was cut by 5 bases and J by 3 bases, with 17 bases left in between. CDR3 size: 15 residues. CDR3 protein: CASSPRQVWGYEQYF. CDR3 DNA: TGTGCCAGCAGTCCCAGACAGGTTTGGGGCTACGAGCAGTACTTC.

Many counts were recorded for this clonotype. The V gene is TRBV6-1, the J gene TRBJ2-7, with D tentatively TRBD1 (6 bases). CDR1 and CDR2 from the germline V gene are MNHNS and SASEGT. The CDR3 is made up of 15 amino acids. V lost 7 bases and J 6 bases, leaving 22 bases between the germline ends. This CDR3 is CASTDGQLLYSEQYF. CDR3 DNA: TGTGCCAGCACCGATGGACAGTTGTTGTATAGCGAGCAGTACTTC.

This clonotype occurred many times. The chain links TRBV18 to TRBJ2-7; no clear D gene. V lost 4 bases to trimming and J lost 3 bases, with 13 bases between them. The CDR3 has 14 residues. Per germline, CDR1 KGHSH and CDR2 LQKENI. The CDR3 sequence is CASSQESRVYEQYF. The CDR3 DNA is TGTGCCAGCTCACAGGAGTCTCGAGTCTACGAGCAGTACTTC.

This clonotype was seen many times. This chain links TRBV9 with TRBJ1-1; the D is unclear. This CDR3 contains 14 residues. Trimming took 4 bases from V and 2 from J, leaving 12 bases between them. CDR1 SGDLS and CDR2 YYNGEE come from the germline V gene. CDR3 DNA sequence: TGTGCCAGCAGCCTTCAGAGCGCCAACACTGAAGCTTTCTTT. Its translation is CASSLQSANTEAFF.

The table lists this clonotype with many counts. The chain has TRBV5-6 and TRBJ2-5; D is unresolved. Trimming left V 4 bases short and J 5 bases short, with 12 bases between. Germline CDR1 is SGHDT and CDR2 is YYEEEE. CDR3 size: 13 residues. The CDR3 DNA sequence: TGTGCCAGCAGCCAAAGTCGATGGGAGACCCAGTACTTC. Its translation is CASSQSRWETQYF.

This clonotype was observed at least ten times. This chain uses TRBV20-1 with TRBJ1-1; no clear D gene. Germline CDR1 is DFQATT and CDR2 is SNEGSKA (reference sequence). CDR3 size: 13 residues. Trimming removed 0 bases from V and 1 base from J, with 6 bases in between. CDR3 sequence (DNA): TGCAGTGCTAGAGAGGACCCGAACACTGAAGCTTTCTTT. As protein: CSAREDPNTEAFF.

This clonotype was found many times. This rearrangement joins TRBV5-4 to TRBJ1-1, with a weak D call TRBD1 (6 bases). The V gene lost 4 bases and the J gene lost 0 bases, with 13 bases spanning the gap. The CDR3 extends over 15 amino acids. CDR1 is SGHNT and CDR2 is YYREEE in the germline V gene (reference sequence). The CDR3 nucleotides are TGTGCCAGCAGCGAGCATACAGGGATGAACACTGAAGCTTTCTTT. It specifies CASSEHTGMNTEAFF.